This T cell receptor beta chain was retrieved from a study of identical twins. V was cut by 6 bases and J by 7 bases, with 10 bases left in between. Germline CDR1 reads DFQATT; CDR2 reads SNEGSKA (reference sequence). The CDR3 is 11 residues long. The donor group consisted entirely of healthy Caucasians. A template switching step contributed a universal primer site, while unique molecular identifiers were present in the cDNA. One entry per CDR3 protein results from TCRdb running MiXCR on the 5' RACE reads. The sample holds some 900,000 distinct CDR3 sequences; 9% to 15% are singletons and the top ten take 1.5% to 2%. Study-level findings and limits: Researchers reported weaker excess twin sharing in beta out-of-frame sequences.

Details on this clonotype: Its specificity is unknown.

These data also formed part of another study, on yellow fever vaccine responses in identical twins.

The clonotype originates from a woman between 18 and 30 years old in good health. The material sequenced was PBMCs. The J gene is TRBJ2-1, the V gene TRBV20-1; no firm D call. CDR3 nucleotide sequence: TGCAGTGCAAGGCACCGAAATGAGCAGTTCTTC. It is translated as CSARHRNEQFF.